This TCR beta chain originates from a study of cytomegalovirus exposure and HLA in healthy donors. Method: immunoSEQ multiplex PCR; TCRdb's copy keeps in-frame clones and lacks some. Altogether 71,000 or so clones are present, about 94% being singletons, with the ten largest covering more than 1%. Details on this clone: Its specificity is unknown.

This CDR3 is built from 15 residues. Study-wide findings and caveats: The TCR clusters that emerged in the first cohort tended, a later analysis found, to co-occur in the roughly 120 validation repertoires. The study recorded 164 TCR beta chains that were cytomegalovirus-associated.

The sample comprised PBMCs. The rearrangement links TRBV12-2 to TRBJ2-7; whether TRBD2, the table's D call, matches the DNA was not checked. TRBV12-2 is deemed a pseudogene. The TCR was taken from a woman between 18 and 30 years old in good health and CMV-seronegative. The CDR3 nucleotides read TGTGCAAGTCCCCAGCCGGGTCGCCGGTCGTACGAGCAGTACTTC. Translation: CASPQPGRRSYEQYF.